This paragraph covers one TCR beta chain sequence. TCR beta VDJ combinations and CDR3 sequences were profiled from genomic DNA. TCRdb independently ran MiXCR on the reads; one entry per CDR3 protein. This sample has tens of thousands of distinct CDR3 sequences, with 63% found just once. This sample is drawn from a study of CD8+CD57+ T cells in acquired aplastic anemia. CDR1 and CDR2 from the germline V gene are KGHDR and SFDVKD. The CDR3 extends over 14 amino acids. Trimming stripped 4 bases from V and 1 base from J, with 9 bases between. In patients chosen for sequencing, flow cytometry had shown CD8+CD57+ cell expansion.

Sequenced sample: sorted CD4+, CD8+, or CD8+CD57+ T cells (not recorded which) from PBMCs. The genes are TRBV24-1 and TRBJ1-1; no firm D call. The TCR was taken from a human donor with aplastic anemia. CDR3 sequence: CATSEMPPNTEAFF. The CDR3 nucleotides are TGTGCCACCAGTGAGATGCCGCCGAACACTGAAGCTTTCTTT.